Below, one TCR beta chain is given with its context. The antigen is not known. This CDR3 spans 14 amino acids. Trimming took off 0 bases at V and 3 bases at J, with 8 bases between the two ends. Germline V CDR1 and CDR2: SGHTA, FQGNSA. The source of the sample is a study of graft-versus-host responses after intestinal transplantation. Some clones are missing from TCRdb's copy, which holds only in-frame ones; the method was immunoSEQ multiplex PCR. The sample lists about 38,000 clones; approximately 93% were seen once. Sequencing was performed on unstimulated CD4+ T cells sorted from spleen or lymph node cells, taken before transplant. This clonotype originated in a human donor who was the organ donor for an intestinal transplant. The chain uses TRBV7-2 and TRBJ1-2; no firm D call. DNA of the CDR3: TGTGCCAGCAGCTTAGCTGGACGTGACTATGGCTACACCTTC. Translated: CASSLAGRDYGYTF.